This T cell receptor beta chain was profiled in a study of vaccination and CD4 T cells after COVID-19. Looking at the study overall: Median time from second vaccine dose to sampling was less than 85 days (14 to 241).

This clonotype was detected a few times. Its antigen remains unidentified. Cultured CD4+ T-cell DNA underwent Oncomine TCR Beta short-read sequencing. TCRdb re-analysed the PCR reads in MiXCR, keeping a single row per CDR3 protein. The sample contains over 9,000 distinct CDR3 sequences, around 50% of which appear only once. Treatment given: roughly nine-day PBMC culture with coronavirus spike peptide pools or control peptides (ViraFEST assay). Sample: CD4+ T cells from blood, cultured in vitro. The sequence was collected from a human donor who had recovered from COVID-19.

CDR3 loop: CSATLRLHSTDTQYF. As DNA, the CDR3 is TGCAGTGCTACCCTTAGGCTCCATAGCACAGATACGCAGTATTTT. The V gene is TRBV20-1, the J gene TRBJ2-3, with unresolved D. Looked up from germline, CDR1 is DFQATT and CDR2 is SNEGSKA (reference sequence). The CDR3 has 15 residues. The germline V and J ends were trimmed by 4 bases and 0 bases, with 14 bases remaining between them.